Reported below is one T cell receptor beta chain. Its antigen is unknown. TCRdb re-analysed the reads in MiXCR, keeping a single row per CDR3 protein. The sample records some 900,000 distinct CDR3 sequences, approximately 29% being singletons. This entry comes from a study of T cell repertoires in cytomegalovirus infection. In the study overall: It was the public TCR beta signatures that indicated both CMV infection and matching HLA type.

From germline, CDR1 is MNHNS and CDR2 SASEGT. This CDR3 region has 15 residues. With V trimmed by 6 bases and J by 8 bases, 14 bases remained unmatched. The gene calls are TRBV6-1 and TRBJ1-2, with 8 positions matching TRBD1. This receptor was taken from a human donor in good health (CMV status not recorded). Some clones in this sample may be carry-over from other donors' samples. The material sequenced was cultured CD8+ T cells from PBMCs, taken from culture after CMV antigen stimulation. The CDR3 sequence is CASRGQVLYGLGYTF. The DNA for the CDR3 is TGTGCCAGCAGGGGACAGGTTCTCTATGGCTTAGGCTACACCTTC.